Below, 18 T cell receptor beta chains from the same sample are listed, as sequenced in a study of somatic mutations in cytotoxic T cells in rheumatoid arthritis. Profiled with immunoSEQ multiplex PCR; TCRdb holds only in-frame clones, not every one. The sample lists 15,000 to 25,000 clones, roughly 87% occurring once. Sequencing was carried out using CD8+ T cells sorted from blood. The receptor set was obtained from a woman between 45 and 60 years old in good health.

This chain joins TRBV9 and TRBJ2-3; D unclear. Germline V lookup: CDR1 SGDLS, CDR2 YYNGEE. The CDR3 runs 15 residues. The V end lost 0 bases, the J end lost 0 bases, and 8 bases lay between the germline ends. This chain's CDR3 is CASSVDPSSTDTQYF. As DNA, the CDR3 is TGTGCCAGCAGCGTAGACCCGTCTAGCACAGATACGCAGTATTTT.

In this sample, this clone turned up once. V and J are TRBV6-1 and TRBJ2-7; D may match TRBD1 or TRBD2 (6 bases each). Trimming took off 5 bases at V and 5 bases at J, with 19 bases between the two ends. Germline assignment: CDR1 MNHNS and CDR2 SASEGT. The CDR3 has 15 residues. CDR3 region: CASSPGGLPVHEQYF. CDR3 DNA sequence: TGTGCCAGCAGTCCTGGGGGGCTACCAGTCCACGAGCAGTACTTC.

This clone turned up a few times. V is TRBV29-1 and J is TRBJ2-7; D gene uncertain. The germline CDR1 and CDR2 sequences are SQVTM and ANQGSEA. The CDR3 spans 12 residues. V lost 6 bases to trimming and J lost 6 bases, with 15 bases between them. The CDR3: CSVGARVREQYF. CDR3 coding DNA: TGCAGCGTCGGAGCAAGGGTCCGCGAGCAGTACTTC.

Turning to this clone: Likely a read error: the CDR3 ends without its conserved phenylalanine or tryptophan. The chain joins TRBV30 to TRBJ2-3; possibly TRBD2 for D (5 bases). V lost 1 base and J lost 6, with 14 bases in between. The CDR3 consists of 14 residues. CDR1 and CDR2 from the germline V gene are GTSNPN and SVGIG (reference sequence). The CDR3 sequence is CAWSASPLGDTQYL. The CDR3 DNA sequence: TGTGCCTGGAGTGCTAGCCCTCTTGGGGATACGCAGTATCTT.

The chain employs TRBV23-1 and TRBJ1-2; no firm D call. TRBV23-1 is classed as an ORF, of uncertain function. V dropped 6 bases and J dropped 2 bases, with 16 bases sitting between them. This CDR3 has 15 residues. The DNA of the CDR3 is TGCGCCAGCAGCCCCCCCTCGGACGGAAACTATGGCTACACCTTC. It yields the protein CASSPPSDGNYGYTF.

This clone was recorded once. The genes are TRBV19 and TRBJ2-1; 9 bases agree with TRBD2. V lost 4 bases and J lost 8; bases outside the gene matches: 3. In germline, CDR1 is LNHDA, CDR2 SQIVND (reference sequence). This CDR3 is 13 amino acids long. CDR3 sequence: CASSSGGAHEQFF. The CDR3 nucleotides are TGTGCCAGTAGTAGCGGGGGGGCGCATGAGCAGTTCTTC.

The V gene is TRBV19, the J gene TRBJ1-1; D not certain. Germline V CDR1 and CDR2: LNHDA, SQIVND (reference sequence). The length of the CDR3 is 13 residues. Trimming left V 5 bases short and J 1 base short, with 8 bases between. In nucleotides, the CDR3 is TGTGCCAGTAGTTTTGGCCCGAACACTGAAGCTTTCTTT. Amino acids: CASSFGPNTEAFF.

This clone was detected once. The gene calls are TRBV12-2 and TRBJ2-3; the table calls TRBD2, which could not be checked here. TRBV12-2 is described as a pseudogene. The CDR3 has 17 amino acids. The CDR3 spells CASRPGLAGAPTDTQYF. The CDR3 bases are TGTGCAAGTCGCCCGGGACTAGCGGGAGCCCCCACAGATACGCAGTATTTT.

This clone was observed a few times. The V gene is TRBV2, the J gene TRBJ2-7, with D possibly being TRBD1 or TRBD2 (6 bases each). V lost 3 bases and J lost 0, with 15 bases in between. Germline values: CDR1 SNHLY, CDR2 FYNNEI. This CDR3 has 16 residues. This chain's CDR3 is CASSDPRGGSSYEQYF. For the CDR3, the DNA is TGTGCCAGCAGTGACCCCAGAGGGGGGTCCTCCTACGAGCAGTACTTC.

This clone was counted between two and nine times. The chain links TRBV7-9 to TRBJ2-3; D not resolved. Trimming cost V 6 bases and J 2 bases, with 3 bases left between them. Germline V CDR1 and CDR2: SEHNR, FQNEAQ (reference sequence). This CDR3 is 11 amino acids long. CDR3 in DNA: TGTGCCAGCAGGACCACAGATACGCAGTATTTT. Translation gives CASRTTDTQYF.

J is TRBJ2-1 and V is TRBV27, with 7 nucleotides matching TRBD1. CDR1 and CDR2 (germline): MNHEY, SMNVEV (reference sequence). The ends lost 4 bases at V and 2 bases at J; junction bases unmatched: 2. The CDR3 consists of 14 residues. Written as DNA, the CDR3 is TGTGCCAGCAGTTCGGGACAGCCCTACAATGAGCAGTTCTTC. It specifies CASSSGQPYNEQFF.

The chain is built from TRBV27 and TRBJ1-2; perhaps TRBD1 as D (5 bases). Germline V CDR1 and CDR2: MNHEY, SMNVEV (reference sequence). Deletions cut 5 bases from V and 8 bases from J, with 12 bases between. The CDR3 runs to 12 residues. Here the CDR3 DNA reads TGTGCCAGCAGTGGGATTTGGGGGGGCTACACCTTC. Its protein is CASSGIWGGYTF.

The chain carries TRBV6-1 and TRBJ2-7; D is unclear. This CDR3 contains 15 residues. Deletions cut 1 base from V and 0 bases from J, with 10 bases between. Germline V gene sequence: CDR1 MNHNS, CDR2 SASEGT. The DNA of the CDR3 is TGTGCCAGCAGTGAAGAAGGCGCGAGCTCCTACGAGCAGTACTTC. Encoded protein: CASSEEGASSYEQYF.

This clone appeared once. The chain has TRBV19 and TRBJ2-1; TRBD2 agrees at 12 bases. The CDR3 spans 17 residues. Germline-derived CDR1 and CDR2 are LNHDA and SQIVND (reference sequence). J was trimmed by 7 bases and V by 1 base; bases with no gene match: 8. CDR3 sequence reads: CASSIGLAGGPGNEQFF. The CDR3 DNA sequence: TGTGCCAGTAGTATAGGGCTAGCGGGAGGGCCGGGGAATGAGCAGTTCTTC.

The CDR3 DNA sequence: TGTGCCAGCAGCTCCACCCGCTCCTACAATGAGCAGTTCTTC. Translating gives CASSSTRSYNEQFF. The chain has TRBV7-6 and TRBJ2-1; D gene unclear. Germline V gives CDR1 SGHVS, CDR2 FNYEAQ. This CDR3 comprises 14 residues. V was clipped by 4 bases and J by 0 bases, with 7 bases between them.

J is TRBJ1-1 and V is TRBV4-2; no clear D. From germline, CDR1 is LGHNA and CDR2 YNFKEQ. V was clipped by 0 bases and J by 5 bases, with 13 bases between them. This CDR3 is built from 15 residues. The chain's CDR3 is CASSQDIDLGTEAFF. Written as DNA, the CDR3 is TGTGCCAGCAGCCAAGATATTGATTTGGGGACTGAAGCTTTCTTT.

The chain links TRBV5-4 to TRBJ2-5, with TRBD2 identical over 7 bases. CDR3 length: 15 residues. From germline, CDR1 is SGHNT and CDR2 YYREEE (reference sequence). The V and J ends lost 3 bases and 2 bases, in that order; junction bases with no gene match: 7. The CDR3 is CASSSSGELQETQYF. The CDR3 DNA sequence: TGTGCCAGCAGCTCCAGCGGGGAGCTACAAGAGACCCAGTACTTC.

The chain is built from TRBV13 and TRBJ2-1, with D maybe TRBD2 (6 bases). Germline-derived CDR1 and CDR2 are PRHDT and FYEKMQ (reference sequence). The V gene lost 0 bases and the J gene lost 3 bases, with 9 bases spanning the gap. The CDR3 extends over 15 amino acids. The DNA of the CDR3 is TGTGCCAGCAGCTTAGGGCTAGCGATCTACAATGAGCAGTTCTTC. Amino acid sequence: CASSLGLAIYNEQFF.